These 5 T cell receptor beta chains came from one sample sequenced in a study of cytomegalovirus exposure and HLA in healthy donors. Researchers ran the PCR with 60 Vbeta and 13 Jbeta primers. Clones were sequenced by immunoSEQ multiplex PCR, and TCRdb holds only the in-frame ones, with some missing. Of about 190,000 clones listed, around 83% are singletons. The material sequenced was PBMCs. The receptor set was obtained from a middle-aged man in good health and CMV-seropositive.

The chain employs TRBV5-1 and TRBJ1-1; D is possibly TRBD1 (5 bases). The CDR3 loop spans 12 amino acids. Trimming left V 7 bases short and J 5 bases short, with 12 bases between. Germline V lookup: CDR1 SGHRS, CDR2 YFSETQ. Written as DNA, the CDR3 is TGCGCCAGCTTAGGGGCAGGGACTGAAGCTTTCTTT. Translating gives CASLGAGTEAFF.

This clone was seen a handful of times. The chain has TRBV7-2 and TRBJ2-7; 7 bases agree with TRBD1. The germline V gene encodes CDR1 SGHTA and CDR2 FQGNSA. Germline trimming cut 4 bases from V and 1 base from J; bases unmatched to any gene: 1. The CDR3 is 13 residues long. CDR3 in DNA: TGTGCCAGCAGCTCGACAGGGTCCTACGAGCAGTACTTC. Translation gives CASSSTGSYEQYF.

This clone was seen once. This rearrangement joins TRBV4-2 to TRBJ2-7, with 8 bases identical to TRBD2. CDR1 is LGHNA and CDR2 is YNFKEQ in the germline V gene. The CDR3 is 19 residues long. With 2 bases clipped from V and 2 bases from J, the junction kept 17 bases outside the gene matches. Written as DNA, the CDR3 is TGTGCCAGCAGCCAATTAAGTTCGGGGGGGGGCCCGGGAACCTACGAGCAGTACTTC. Its protein product is CASSQLSSGGGPGTYEQYF.

This chain links TRBV20-1 with TRBJ2-1; a possible D gene is TRBD2 (5 bases). Trimming cost V 7 bases and J 7 bases, with 8 bases left between them. From germline, CDR1 is DFQATT and CDR2 SNEGSKA (reference sequence). The CDR3 has 10 residues. For the CDR3, the DNA is TGCAGTGGAAGCGGTAATGAGCAGTTCTTC. As protein: CSGSGNEQFF.

The chain combines TRBV29-1 with TRBJ1-1; no firm D call. V was cut by 6 bases and J by 2 bases, with 7 bases left in between. The CDR3 covers 11 residues. Germline loops: CDR1 SQVTM, CDR2 ANQGSEA. The CDR3 nucleotides are TGCAGCGTCTGGAGAAACACTGAAGCTTTCTTT. Protein product: CSVWRNTEAFF.